This entry lists 8 T cell receptor beta chains sequenced from one sample in a study of vaccination and CD4 T cells after COVID-19. Which antigens these TCRs recognize remains unknown. Treatment given: roughly ten-day PBMC culture with coronavirus spike peptide pools or control peptides (ViraFEST assay). The Oncomine TCR Beta short-read assay was applied to DNA of cultured CD4+ T cells. TCRdb analysed the PCR reads with MiXCR anew, one entry per CDR3 protein. Found here are several thousand distinct CDR3 sequences, about 19% of them singletons; the top ten hold roughly 9.5%. Source: CD4+ T cells from blood, cultured in vitro, taken after SARS-CoV-2 vaccination. Receptors originate from a human donor who had recovered from COVID-19.

This clonotype was recorded many times. This chain joins TRBV20-1 and TRBJ2-1, with 9 nucleotides matching TRBD1. CDR3 size: 15 residues. Germline loops: CDR1 DFQATT, CDR2 SNEGSKA (reference sequence). The V segment lost 3 bases and the J segment 3 bases; nucleotides outside the gene matches: 6. The CDR3 nucleotides are TGCAGTGCTAGGGGGACAGGGTCGGTCTACAATGAGCAGTTCTTC. It specifies CSARGTGSVYNEQFF.

In this sample, this clonotype turned up many times. This rearrangement joins TRBV20-1 to TRBJ2-3; tentative D call: TRBD1 (6 bases). The CDR3 has 16 amino acids. Germline CDR1 reads DFQATT; CDR2 reads SNEGSKA (reference sequence). Trimming removed 0 bases at V and 1 base at J, with 14 bases between. The DNA of the CDR3 is TGCAGTGCTAGAGACCGCCACAGGGTTCGCACAGATACGCAGTATTTT. It specifies CSARDRHRVRTDTQYF.

As for this clonotype: A read error may explain this, as a much larger clone is one base away. The J gene is TRBJ2-5, the V gene TRBV18, with D possibly TRBD1 on 6 matching bases. The length of the CDR3 is 15 residues. CDR1 KGHSH and CDR2 LQKENI come from the germline V gene. CDR3 amino acids: CASSPAEQGGETRYF. The CDR3, as DNA: TGTGCCAGCTCACCCGCGGAACAGGGTGGAGAGACCCGGTACTTC.

In its sample, this clonotype ranks as medium-sized. The chain employs TRBV7-9 and TRBJ1-1; D ambiguous. Trimming removed 5 bases from V and 0 bases from J, with 7 bases in between. This CDR3 region has 13 residues. CDR1 is SEHNR, CDR2 FQNEAQ, per germline (reference sequence). Here the CDR3 DNA reads TGTGCCAGCAGCCTCAGGTTGAACACTGAAGCTTTCTTT. Its protein is CASSLRLNTEAFF.

J is TRBJ2-7 and V is TRBV6-5; D is undetermined. The V and J ends lost 3 bases and 2 bases respectively, with 11 bases between them. The CDR3 sequence is 14 residues long. Germline loops: CDR1 MNHEY, CDR2 SVGAGI. CDR3: CASSYESPTYEQYF. The DNA for the CDR3 is TGTGCCAGCAGTTATGAATCACCCACCTACGAGCAGTACTTC.

V usage is TRBV2 and J usage is TRBJ2-7; D not resolved. The CDR3 covers 12 residues. Germline V lookup: CDR1 SNHLY, CDR2 FYNNEI. V lost 1 base and J lost 3, with 4 bases in between. CDR3 region: CASSEGRYEQYF. In DNA, the CDR3 is TGTGCCAGCAGTGAAGGTCGCTACGAGCAGTACTTC.

This chain connects TRBV27 to TRBJ1-1; weak D call: TRBD1 (6 bases). V was trimmed by 5 bases and J by 1 base, leaving 17 bases between them. From germline, CDR1 is MNHEY and CDR2 SMNVEV (reference sequence). The CDR3 sequence is 16 residues long. CDR3 residues: CASSVLGGPRNTEAFF. The CDR3 nucleotides are TGTGCCAGCAGTGTACTAGGGGGACCGCGGAACACTGAAGCTTTCTTT.

This clonotype is judged medium-sized. The chain carries TRBV27 and TRBJ2-3; unclear D gene. Germline CDR1 is MNHEY and CDR2 is SMNVEV (reference sequence). Between the trimmed V and J ends, which lost 2 bases and 0 bases, there was a span of 3 bases. The CDR3 runs to 13 residues. In nucleotides, the CDR3 is TGTGCCAGCAGTTTACGCAGCACAGATACGCAGTATTTT. This encodes CASSLRSTDTQYF.